The entry below describes one TCR beta chain. Its antigen is as yet unknown. The sample originates from a study of chemoradiotherapy in HPV16-positive cancers. About the research overall: A couple of HPV16-positive patients' cells yielded candidate HPV-specific clones and common motifs. Study-wide findings and caveats: HPV-specific T cells were functionally defined from only two HPV16-positive patients. In HPV16-positive patients, HPV-responsive T-cell expansion tracked better recurrence-free survival. Candidate HPV-specific clones and E7-related TCR motifs grew in tumor during treatment.

Only in-frame clones appear in the TCRdb table, and some are missing; sequencing was by immunoSEQ multiplex PCR. The sample has fewer than 40,000 clones; more than 75% are singletons. Trimming pared 1 base from V and 5 bases from J, leaving 12 bases between. The CDR3 extends over 15 amino acids. The V gene's germline CDR1 is SGHRS and CDR2 YFSETQ. The sequences come from blood, collected from a patient who underwent chemoradiotherapy. J is TRBJ1-4 and V is TRBV5-1, with D unclear. The TCR originated in a human donor with HPV-associated anogenital cancer. The CDR3 loop is CASSLMGNVNEKLFF. In nucleotides, the CDR3 is TGCGCCAGCAGCTTGATGGGAAATGTCAATGAAAAACTGTTTTTT.